This entry features one TCR beta chain sequence. Antigen: not known. The CDR3 runs 13 residues. Germline V gene sequence: CDR1 MNHNS, CDR2 SASEGT. With 6 bases removed from V and 4 bases from J, the gap between germline ends came to 12 bases. This specimen belongs to a study of immune cell composition in non-small cell lung cancer. TCRdb's table, derived via immunoSEQ multiplex PCR, lists solely in-frame clones and lacks some. The sample has about 10,000 clones, around 62% seen once. Whole-study findings and limits: Shared sequences between tumour-reactive and dominant in vivo clones were not proven. Lung squamous cell carcinoma tumours had significantly higher top 10 clone scores and productive clonality than lung adenocarcinoma.

The clonotype comes from a human donor with non-small cell lung cancer. V usage is TRBV6-1 and J usage is TRBJ1-2, with a weak D call TRBD1 (6 bases). The material sequenced was lung tumor tissue. The CDR3 protein is CASSPGQFYGYTF. In nucleotides, the CDR3 is TGTGCCAGCAGCCCCGGACAGTTCTATGGCTACACCTTC.